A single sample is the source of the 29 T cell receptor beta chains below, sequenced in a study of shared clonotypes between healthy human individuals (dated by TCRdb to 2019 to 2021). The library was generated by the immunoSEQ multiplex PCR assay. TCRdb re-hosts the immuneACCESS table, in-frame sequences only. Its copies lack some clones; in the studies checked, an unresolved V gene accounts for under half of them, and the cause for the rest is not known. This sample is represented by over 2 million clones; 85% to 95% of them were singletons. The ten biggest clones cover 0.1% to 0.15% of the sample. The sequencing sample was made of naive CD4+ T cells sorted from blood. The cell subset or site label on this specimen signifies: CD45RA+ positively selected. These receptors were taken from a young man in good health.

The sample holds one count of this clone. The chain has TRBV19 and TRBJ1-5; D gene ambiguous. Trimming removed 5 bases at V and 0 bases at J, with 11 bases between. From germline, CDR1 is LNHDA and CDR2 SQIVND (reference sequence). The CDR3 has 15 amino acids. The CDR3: CASSPAAYSNQPQHF. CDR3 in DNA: TGTGCCAGTAGTCCCGCAGCCTATAGCAATCAGCCCCAGCATTTT.

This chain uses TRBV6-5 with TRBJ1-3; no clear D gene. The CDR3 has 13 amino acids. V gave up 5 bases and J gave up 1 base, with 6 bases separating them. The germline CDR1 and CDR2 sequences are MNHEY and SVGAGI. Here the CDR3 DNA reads TGTGCCAGCAGTGGGAAGTCTGGAAACACCATATATTTT. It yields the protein CASSGKSGNTIYF.

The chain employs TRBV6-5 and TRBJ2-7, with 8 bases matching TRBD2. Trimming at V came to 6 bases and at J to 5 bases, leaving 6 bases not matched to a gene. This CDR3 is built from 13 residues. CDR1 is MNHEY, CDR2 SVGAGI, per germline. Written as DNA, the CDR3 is TGTGCCAGCAGAAATAGCGGGATCAACGAGCAGTACTTC. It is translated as CASRNSGINEQYF.

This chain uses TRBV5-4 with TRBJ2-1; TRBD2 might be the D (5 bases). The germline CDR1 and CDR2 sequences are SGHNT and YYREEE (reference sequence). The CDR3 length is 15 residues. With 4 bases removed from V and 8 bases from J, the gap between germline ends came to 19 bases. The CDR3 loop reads CASSGVTTFSDEQFF. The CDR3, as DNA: TGTGCCAGCAGCGGGGTGACTACCTTTAGCGATGAGCAGTTCTTC.

The CDR3, as DNA: TGTGCCAGCAGTTCCCTCCGGGACTGGGAACAGCCCCAGCATTTT. Residues: CASSSLRDWEQPQHF. The V and J genes are TRBV28 and TRBJ1-5, with TRBD1 as a possible D gene (5 bases). V lost 4 bases, J lost 7 bases, and 17 bases lay in between. This CDR3 comprises 15 residues. Germline-derived CDR1 and CDR2 are MDHEN and SYDVKM.

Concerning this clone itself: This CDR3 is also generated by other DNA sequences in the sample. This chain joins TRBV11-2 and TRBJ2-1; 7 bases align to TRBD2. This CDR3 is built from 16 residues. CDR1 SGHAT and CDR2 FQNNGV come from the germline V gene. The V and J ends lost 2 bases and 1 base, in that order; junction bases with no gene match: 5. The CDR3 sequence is CASSLSPGGSYNEQFF. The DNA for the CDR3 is TGTGCCAGCAGCTTATCCCCCGGGGGGTCCTACAATGAGCAGTTCTTC.

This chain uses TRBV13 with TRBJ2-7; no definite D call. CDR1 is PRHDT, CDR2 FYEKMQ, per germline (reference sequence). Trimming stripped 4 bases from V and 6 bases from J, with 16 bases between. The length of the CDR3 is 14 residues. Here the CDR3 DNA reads TGTGCCAGCAGCTCACGACACCTGACTCGCGAGCAGTACTTC. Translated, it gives CASSSRHLTREQYF.

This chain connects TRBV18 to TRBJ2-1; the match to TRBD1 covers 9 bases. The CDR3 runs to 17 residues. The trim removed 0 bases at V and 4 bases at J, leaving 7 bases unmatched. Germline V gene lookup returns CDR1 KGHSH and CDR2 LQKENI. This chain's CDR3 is CASSPPGMDRGYNEQFF. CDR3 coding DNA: TGTGCCAGCTCACCACCGGGAATGGACAGGGGATACAATGAGCAGTTCTTC.

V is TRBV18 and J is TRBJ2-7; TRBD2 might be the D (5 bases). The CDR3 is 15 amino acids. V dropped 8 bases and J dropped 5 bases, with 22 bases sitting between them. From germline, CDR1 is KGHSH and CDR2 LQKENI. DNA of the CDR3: TGTGCCAGCCCTGATGTATGGGGAGCTAACGACGAGCAGTACTTC. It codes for CASPDVWGANDEQYF.

The CDR3 spells CASSRQGMALGNTEAFF. The CDR3 DNA reads as TGTGCCAGCAGCCGACAGGGGATGGCATTGGGCAACACTGAAGCTTTCTTT. The rearrangement joins TRBV14 to TRBJ1-1, with 8 positions matching TRBD1. Germline assignment: CDR1 SGHDN and CDR2 FVKESK. The CDR3 is made up of 17 amino acids. V lost 4 bases and J lost 2; bases outside the gene matches: 12.

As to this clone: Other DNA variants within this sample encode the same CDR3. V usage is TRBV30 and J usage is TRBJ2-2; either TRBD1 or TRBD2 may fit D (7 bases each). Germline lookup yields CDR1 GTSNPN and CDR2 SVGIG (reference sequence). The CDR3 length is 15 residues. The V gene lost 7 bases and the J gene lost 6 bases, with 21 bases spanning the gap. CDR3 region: CASAGQGGGPGELFF. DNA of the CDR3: TGTGCCTCCGCCGGGCAGGGGGGAGGGCCCGGGGAGCTGTTTTTT. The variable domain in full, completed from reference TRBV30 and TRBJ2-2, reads SQTIHQWPATLVQPVGSPLSLECTVEGTSNPNLYWYRQAAGRGLQLLFYSVGIGQISSEVPQNLSASRPQDRQFILSSKKLLLSDSGFYLCASAGQGGGPGELFFGEGSRLTVL.

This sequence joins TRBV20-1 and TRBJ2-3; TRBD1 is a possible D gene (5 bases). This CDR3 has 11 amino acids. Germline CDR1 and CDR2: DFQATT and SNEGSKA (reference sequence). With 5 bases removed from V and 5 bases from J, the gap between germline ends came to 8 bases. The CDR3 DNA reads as TGCAGTGCTCGCAGGGAAGATACGCAGTATTTT. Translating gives CSARREDTQYF.

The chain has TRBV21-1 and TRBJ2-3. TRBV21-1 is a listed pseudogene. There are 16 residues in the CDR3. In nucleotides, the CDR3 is TGTGCCAGCAGCAAAATAGTTAGGGTGAGCACAGATACGCAGTATTTT. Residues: CASSKIVRVSTDTQYF.

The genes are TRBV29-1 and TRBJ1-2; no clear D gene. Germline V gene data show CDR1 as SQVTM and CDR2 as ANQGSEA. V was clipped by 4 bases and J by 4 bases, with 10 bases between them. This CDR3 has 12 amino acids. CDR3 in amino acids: CSVGSRTYGYTF. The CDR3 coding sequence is TGCAGCGTTGGCAGCAGAACCTATGGCTACACCTTC.

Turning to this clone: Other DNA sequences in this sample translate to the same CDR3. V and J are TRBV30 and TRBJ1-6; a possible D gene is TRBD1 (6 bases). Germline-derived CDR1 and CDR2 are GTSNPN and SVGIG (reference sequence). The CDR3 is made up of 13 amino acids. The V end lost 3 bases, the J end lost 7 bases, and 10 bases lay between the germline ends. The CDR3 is CAWSSGGNSPLHF. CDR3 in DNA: TGTGCCTGGAGCTCCGGGGGCAATTCACCCCTCCACTTT.

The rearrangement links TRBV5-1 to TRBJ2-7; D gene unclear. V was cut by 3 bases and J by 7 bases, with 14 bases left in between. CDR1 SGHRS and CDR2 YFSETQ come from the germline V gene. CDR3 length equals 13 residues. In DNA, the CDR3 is TGCGCCAGCAGCTATTTAATTGGTTGGGAGCAGTACTTC. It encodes CASSYLIGWEQYF. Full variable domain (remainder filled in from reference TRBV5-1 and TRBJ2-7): KAGVTQTPRYLIKTRGQQVTLSCSPISGHRSVSWYQQTPGQGLQFLFEYFSETQRNKGNFPGRFSGRQFSNSRSEMNVSTLELGDSALYLCASSYLIGWEQYFGPGTRLTVT.

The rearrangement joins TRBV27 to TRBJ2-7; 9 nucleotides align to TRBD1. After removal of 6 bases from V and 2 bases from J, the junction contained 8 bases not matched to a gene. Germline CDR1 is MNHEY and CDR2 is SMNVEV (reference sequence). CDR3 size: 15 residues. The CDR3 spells CASSNYRDRAYEQYF. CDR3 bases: TGTGCCAGCAGCAATTACCGGGACAGGGCCTACGAGCAGTACTTC.

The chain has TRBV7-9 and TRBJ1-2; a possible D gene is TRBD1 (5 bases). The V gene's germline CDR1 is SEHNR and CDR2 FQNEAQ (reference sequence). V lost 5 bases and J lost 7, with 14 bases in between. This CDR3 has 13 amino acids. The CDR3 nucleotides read TGTGCCAGCAGCCTCCCAGGGTCGGGTGGCTACACCTTC. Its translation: CASSLPGSGGYTF.

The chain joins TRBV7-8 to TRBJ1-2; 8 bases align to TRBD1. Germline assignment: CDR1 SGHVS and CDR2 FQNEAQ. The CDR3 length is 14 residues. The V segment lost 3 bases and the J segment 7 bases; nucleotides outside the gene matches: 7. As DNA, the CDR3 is TGTGCCAGCAGCTTTGGACAGGGAATAGGTGGCTACACCTTC. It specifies CASSFGQGIGGYTF.

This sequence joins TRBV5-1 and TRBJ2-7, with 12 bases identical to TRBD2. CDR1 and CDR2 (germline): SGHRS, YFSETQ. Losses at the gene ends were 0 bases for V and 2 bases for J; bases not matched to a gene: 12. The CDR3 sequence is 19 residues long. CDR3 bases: TGCGCCAGCAGCTTGGACCTAGCGGGAGGGCCGAAAGTCACCTACGAGCAGTACTTC. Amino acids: CASSLDLAGGPKVTYEQYF.

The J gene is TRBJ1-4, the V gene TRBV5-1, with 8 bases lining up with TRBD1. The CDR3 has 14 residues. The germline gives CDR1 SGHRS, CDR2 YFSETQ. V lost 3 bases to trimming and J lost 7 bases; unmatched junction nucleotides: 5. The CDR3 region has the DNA TGCGCCAGCAGCTACGACAGGGGACTTGAAAAACTGTTTTTT. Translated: CASSYDRGLEKLFF.

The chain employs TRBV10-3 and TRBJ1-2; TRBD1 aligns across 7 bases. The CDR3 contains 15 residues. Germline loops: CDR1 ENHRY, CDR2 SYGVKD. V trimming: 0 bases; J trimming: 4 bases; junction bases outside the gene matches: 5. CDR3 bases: TGTGCCATCAGTGAGTCGATCGGGACAGCCTATGGCTACACCTTC. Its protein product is CAISESIGTAYGYTF.

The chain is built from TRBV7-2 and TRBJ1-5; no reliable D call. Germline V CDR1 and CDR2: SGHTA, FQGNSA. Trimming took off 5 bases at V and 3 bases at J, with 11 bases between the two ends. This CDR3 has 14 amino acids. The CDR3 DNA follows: TGTGCCAGCAGCCCTCAGTACACCAATCAGCCCCAGCATTTT. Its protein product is CASSPQYTNQPQHF.

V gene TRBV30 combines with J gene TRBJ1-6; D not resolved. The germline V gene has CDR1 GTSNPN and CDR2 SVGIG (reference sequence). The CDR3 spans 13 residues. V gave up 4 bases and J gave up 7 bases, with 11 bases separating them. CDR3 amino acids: CAWTASPNSPLHF. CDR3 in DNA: TGTGCCTGGACAGCCTCCCCGAATTCACCCCTCCACTTT.

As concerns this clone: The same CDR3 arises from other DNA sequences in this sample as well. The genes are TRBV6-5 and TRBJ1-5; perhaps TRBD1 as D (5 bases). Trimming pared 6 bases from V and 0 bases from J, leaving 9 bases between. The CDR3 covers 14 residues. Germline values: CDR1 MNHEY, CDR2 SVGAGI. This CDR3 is CASSPGLSNQPQHF. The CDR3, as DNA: TGTGCCAGCAGCCCGGGACTTAGCAATCAGCCCCAGCATTTT.

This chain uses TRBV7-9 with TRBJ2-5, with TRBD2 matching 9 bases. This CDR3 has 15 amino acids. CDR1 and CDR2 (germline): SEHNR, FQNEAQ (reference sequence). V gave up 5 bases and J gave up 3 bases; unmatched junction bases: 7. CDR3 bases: TGTGCCAGCAGCCCAGGCGTAGCGGGAGAAGAGACCCAGTACTTC. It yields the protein CASSPGVAGEETQYF.

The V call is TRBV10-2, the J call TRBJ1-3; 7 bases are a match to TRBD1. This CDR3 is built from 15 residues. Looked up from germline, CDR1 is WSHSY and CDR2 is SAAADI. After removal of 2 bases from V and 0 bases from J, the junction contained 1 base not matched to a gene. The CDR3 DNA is TGCGCCAGCAGTGAGAGACAGGGCTCTGGAAACACCATATATTTT. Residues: CASSERQGSGNTIYF.

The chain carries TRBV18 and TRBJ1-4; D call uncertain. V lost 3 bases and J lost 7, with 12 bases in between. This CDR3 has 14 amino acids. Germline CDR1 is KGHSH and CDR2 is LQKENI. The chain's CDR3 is CASSPKDPPEKLFF. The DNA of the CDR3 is TGTGCCAGCTCACCGAAGGACCCTCCTGAAAAACTGTTTTTT.

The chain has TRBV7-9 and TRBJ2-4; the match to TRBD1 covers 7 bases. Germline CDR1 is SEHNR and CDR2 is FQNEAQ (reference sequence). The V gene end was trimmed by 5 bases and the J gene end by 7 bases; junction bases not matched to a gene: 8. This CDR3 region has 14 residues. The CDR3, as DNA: TGTGCCAGCAGCCCCGACAGGGTGGGGAACATTCAGTACTTC. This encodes CASSPDRVGNIQYF.